The sequence of this TCR beta chain was determined in a study of blood T cell repertoires in COVID-19. Looking at the study overall: PBMCs, B-cell-depleted T cells, or T cells provided the cDNA or gDNA that made up the material.

Participants, roughly 18 to 89 years old, spanned around 26 US areas. This CDR3 region has 14 residues. CDR1 and CDR2 from the germline V gene are SNHLY and FYNNEI. V gave up 6 bases and J gave up 4 bases; unmatched junction bases: 5. Methods used by the authors: Amplifying reference gene primers gave estimates of nucleated cell counts. The data were produced by immunoSEQ multiplex PCR, yet TCRdb's version contains in-frame clones alone and is incomplete. The V and J calls and clone size come from that table; D and trimming were worked out from the DNA. The sample yields under 250,000 clones, approximately 80% seen once.

V and J are TRBV2 and TRBJ2-5; 10 bases align to TRBD1. The receptor's source is a woman aged 55-70 years who had recovered from COVID-19. The sequenced material came from PBMCs or T cells enriched from blood (not recorded which). The CDR3 reads CASRADRGLETQYF. The CDR3 DNA sequence: TGTGCCAGCAGAGCTGACAGGGGGCTAGAGACCCAGTACTTC.